This TCR beta chain stems from a study of blood T cell repertoires in COVID-19. Overall study context: T cells, B-cell-depleted T cells, or PBMCs supplied cDNA or gDNA.

In the authors' methods: Estimation of nucleated cell counts was performed using reference gene primer amplification. Here immunoSEQ multiplex PCR was the method, and the copy in TCRdb shows in-frame clones only, minus some. The V and J calls and clone size were taken over from that table, and D and trimming were inferred from the DNA. The table shows about 160,000 clones, with roughly 93% occurring only once. V dropped 2 bases and J dropped 4 bases, with 11 bases sitting between them. The CDR3 extends over 15 amino acids. Germline V gives CDR1 LGHNT, CDR2 FRNRAP. Material for sequencing was peripheral blood. The receptor comes from a woman aged 45-65 years with acute or convalescent COVID-19. The rearrangement uses TRBV12-5 and TRBJ1-4; tentatively, D is TRBD1 (6 bases). CDR3 residues: CASGLTGTYNEKLFF. CDR3 coding DNA: TGTGCTAGTGGTTTGACCGGGACATATAATGAAAAACTGTTTTTT.